This T cell receptor (beta chain) emerged from a study of blood T cell repertoires in COVID-19. Study details: Acute and convalescent COVID-19 samples came from the United States, Italy and Spain. From T cells, B-cell-depleted T cells, or PBMCs came the material, which was cDNA or gDNA.

This clone was counted once. Per the germline V gene, CDR1 is SGHRS and CDR2 is YFSETQ. The CDR3 covers 15 residues. V gave up 0 bases and J gave up 4 bases, with 11 bases separating them. In the original workflow: Reference gene primers were amplified, and this amplification served to estimate nucleated cell counts. The method was immunoSEQ multiplex PCR; TCRdb's version includes in-frame clones alone and lacks a portion of them. D and trimming were read from the DNA, whereas the V and J calls and clone size are those reported in that table. The table has 110,000 to 150,000 clones, about 80% seen once.

The rearrangement joins TRBV5-1 to TRBJ1-5; D is perhaps TRBD1 (6 bases). Sequencing was performed on peripheral blood. This clonotype was obtained from a human donor in a cohort sampled during active COVID-19. The CDR3 nucleotides are TGCGCCAGCAGCTTGGATGGTAGGGGGAATCAGCCCCAGCATTTT. This codes for CASSLDGRGNQPQHF.